The present T cell receptor beta chain was sequenced within a study of shared clonotypes between healthy human individuals. Study-level points and caveats: In general, naive subsets displayed greater estimated richness than memory subsets did.

Within Nashville, Tennessee resided all donors, each a Caucasian adult. Clones were sequenced by immunoSEQ multiplex PCR, and TCRdb holds only the in-frame ones, with some missing. The table lists about 2.3 million clones, 80% to 95% of them singletons. V was cut by 7 bases and J by 3 bases, with 14 bases left in between. This CDR3 contains 15 residues. Germline V gene lookup returns CDR1 SGHNT and CDR2 YYREEE (reference sequence). Details on this clone: Its antigen remains unknown.

Sequencing was done on a sample of naive CD4+ T cells from PBMCs. Subset denoted: CD45RA+ positively selected. This sequence originates from a man between 18 and 35 years old in good health. Some clones in this sample may be carry-over from other donors' samples. V is TRBV5-4 and J is TRBJ2-6; D remains unclear. In nucleotides, the CDR3 is TGTGCCAGCCCCGTCGAAGGAAGTGGGGCCAACGTCCTGACTTTC. Its protein product is CASPVEGSGANVLTF.